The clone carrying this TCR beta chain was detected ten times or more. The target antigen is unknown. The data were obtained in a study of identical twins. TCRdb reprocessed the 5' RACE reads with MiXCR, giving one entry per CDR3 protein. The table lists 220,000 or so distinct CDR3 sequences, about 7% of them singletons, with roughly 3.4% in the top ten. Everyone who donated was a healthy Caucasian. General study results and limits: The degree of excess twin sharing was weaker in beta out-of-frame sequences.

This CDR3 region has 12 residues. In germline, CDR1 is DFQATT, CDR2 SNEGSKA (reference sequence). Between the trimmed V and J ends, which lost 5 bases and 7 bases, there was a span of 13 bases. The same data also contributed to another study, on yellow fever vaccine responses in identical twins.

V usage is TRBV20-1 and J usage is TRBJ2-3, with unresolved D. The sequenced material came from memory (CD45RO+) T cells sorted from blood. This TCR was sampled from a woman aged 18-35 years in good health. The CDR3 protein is CSAYPTQNTQYF. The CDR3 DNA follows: TGCAGTGCTTACCCAACTCAAAATACGCAGTATTTT.